This T cell receptor (beta chain) was sequenced for a study of vaccination and CD4 T cells after COVID-19. Study details: Stimulation used overlapping spike peptides from SARS-CoV-2, HCoV-NL63, HCoV-OC43 and HCoV-229E. A CEFX pool, an HIV-1 Nef pool, or else no peptide went into the control cultures.

The V gene's germline CDR1 is SGHTA and CDR2 FQGNSA. Trimming stripped 5 bases from V and 3 bases from J, with 8 bases between. This CDR3 region has 12 residues. Overall study results and limits: Only relatively few convalescent patients were studied, and early post-infection timepoints were not analyzed.

Note on this clonotype: Its target is unknown.

Specified treatment: roughly 11-day PBMC culture with coronavirus spike peptide pools or control peptides (ViraFEST assay). Culture of two million PBMCs per well took place with about 9 IU/ml IL-2 and 9 to 10 ug/ml peptide pools. Sequencing of the DNA from cultured CD4+ T cells was carried out with the Oncomine TCR Beta short-read assay. MiXCR was run by TCRdb on the PCR reads, yielding one entry per CDR3 protein. Seen here are about 18,000 distinct CDR3 sequences, 55% to 70% observed once, and the top ten hold about 7.4%. The material sequenced was CD4+ T cells from blood, cultured in vitro. The source is a human donor who had recovered from COVID-19. The chain employs TRBV7-2 and TRBJ2-7; perhaps TRBD1 as D (5 bases). The CDR3 loop is CASSRGRYEQYF. The CDR3 nucleotides read TGTGCCAGCAGCAGGGGCCGCTACGAGCAGTACTTC.